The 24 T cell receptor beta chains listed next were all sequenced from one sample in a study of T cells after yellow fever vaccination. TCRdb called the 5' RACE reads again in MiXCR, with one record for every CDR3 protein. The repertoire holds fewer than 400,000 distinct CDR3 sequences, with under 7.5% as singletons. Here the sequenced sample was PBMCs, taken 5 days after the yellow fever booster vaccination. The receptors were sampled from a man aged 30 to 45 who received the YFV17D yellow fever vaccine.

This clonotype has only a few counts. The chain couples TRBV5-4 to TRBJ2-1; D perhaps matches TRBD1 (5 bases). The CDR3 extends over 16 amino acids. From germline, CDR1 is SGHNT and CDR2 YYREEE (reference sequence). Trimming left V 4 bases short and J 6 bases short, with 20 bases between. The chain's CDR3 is CASSPQRQGRTNEQFF. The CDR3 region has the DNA TGTGCCAGCAGCCCCCAGCGTCAGGGAAGGACCAATGAGCAGTTCTTC. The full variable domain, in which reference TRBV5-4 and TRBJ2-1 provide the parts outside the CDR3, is ETGVTQSPTHLIKTRGQQVTLRCSSQSGHNTVSWYQQALGQGPQFIFQYYREEENGRGNFPPRFSGLQFPNYSSELNVNALELDDSALYLCASSPQRQGRTNEQFFGPGTRLTVL.

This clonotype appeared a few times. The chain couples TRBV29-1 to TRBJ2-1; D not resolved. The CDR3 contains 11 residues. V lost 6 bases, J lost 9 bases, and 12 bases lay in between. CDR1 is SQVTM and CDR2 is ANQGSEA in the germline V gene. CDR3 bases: TGCAGCGTCGAGGATCCAGGTGAGCAGTTCTTC. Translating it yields CSVEDPGEQFF.

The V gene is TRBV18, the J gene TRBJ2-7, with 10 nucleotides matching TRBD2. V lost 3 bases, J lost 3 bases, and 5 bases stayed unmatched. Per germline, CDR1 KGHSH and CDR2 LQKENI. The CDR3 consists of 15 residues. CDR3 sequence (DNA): TGTGCCAGCTCACCCGAACTAGCGGGAAGCTACGAGCAGTACTTC. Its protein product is CASSPELAGSYEQYF.

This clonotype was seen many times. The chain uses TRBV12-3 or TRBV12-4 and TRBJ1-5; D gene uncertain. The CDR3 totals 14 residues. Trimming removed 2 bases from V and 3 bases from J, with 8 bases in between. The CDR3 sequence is CASSLIGLNQPQHF. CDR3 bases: TGTGCCAGCAGTTTAATTGGCCTCAATCAGCCCCAGCATTTT.

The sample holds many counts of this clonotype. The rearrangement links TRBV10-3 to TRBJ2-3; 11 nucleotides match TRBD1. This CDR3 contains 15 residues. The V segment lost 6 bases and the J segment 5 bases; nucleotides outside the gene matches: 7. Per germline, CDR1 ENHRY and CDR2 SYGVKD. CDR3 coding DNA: TGTGCCATCAGCTCCGGGACAGGGGGTGGAGATACGCAGTATTTT. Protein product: CAISSGTGGGDTQYF.

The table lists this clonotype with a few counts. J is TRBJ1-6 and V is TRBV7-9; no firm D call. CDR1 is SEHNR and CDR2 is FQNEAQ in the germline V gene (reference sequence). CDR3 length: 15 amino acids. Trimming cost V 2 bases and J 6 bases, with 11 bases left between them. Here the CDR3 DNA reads TGTGCCAGCAGCTTAAAAGGACCTGGTAATTCACCCCTCCACTTT. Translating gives CASSLKGPGNSPLHF. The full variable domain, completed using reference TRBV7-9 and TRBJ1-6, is DTGVSQNPRHKITKRGQNVTFRCDPISEHNRLYWYRQTLGQGPEFLTYFQNEAQLEKSRLLSDRFSAERPKGSFSTLEIQRTEQGDSAMYLCASSLKGPGNSPLHFGNGTRLTVT.

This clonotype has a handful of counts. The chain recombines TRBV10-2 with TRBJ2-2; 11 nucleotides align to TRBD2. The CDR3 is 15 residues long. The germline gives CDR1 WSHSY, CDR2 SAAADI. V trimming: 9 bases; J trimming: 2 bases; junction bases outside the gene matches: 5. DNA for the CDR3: TGCGCCAGTGTAGCGGGAGGGGGAAACACCGGGGAGCTGTTTTTT. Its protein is CASVAGGGNTGELFF.

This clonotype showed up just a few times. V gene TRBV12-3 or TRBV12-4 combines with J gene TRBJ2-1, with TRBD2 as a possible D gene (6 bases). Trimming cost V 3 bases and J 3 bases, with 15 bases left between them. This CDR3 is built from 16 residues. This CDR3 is CASSFLEGGYYNEQFF. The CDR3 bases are TGTGCCAGCAGTTTTTTGGAGGGAGGTTACTACAATGAGCAGTTCTTC.

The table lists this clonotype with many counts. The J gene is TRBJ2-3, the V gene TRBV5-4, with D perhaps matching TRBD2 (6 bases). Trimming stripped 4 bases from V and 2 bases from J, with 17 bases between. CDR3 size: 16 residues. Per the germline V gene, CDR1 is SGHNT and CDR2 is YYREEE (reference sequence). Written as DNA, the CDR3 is TGTGCCAGCAGCCCGGGGACTTCCGAAGCCACAGATACGCAGTATTTT. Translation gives CASSPGTSEATDTQYF. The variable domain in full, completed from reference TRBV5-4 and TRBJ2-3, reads ETGVTQSPTHLIKTRGQQVTLRCSSQSGHNTVSWYQQALGQGPQFIFQYYREEENGRGNFPPRFSGLQFPNYSSELNVNALELDDSALYLCASSPGTSEATDTQYFGPGTRLTVL.

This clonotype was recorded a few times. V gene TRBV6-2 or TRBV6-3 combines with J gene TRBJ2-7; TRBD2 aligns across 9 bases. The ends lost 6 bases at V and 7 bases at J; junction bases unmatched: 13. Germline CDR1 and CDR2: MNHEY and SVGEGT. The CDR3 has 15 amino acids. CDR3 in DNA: TGTGCCAGCAGCCGAAGACTAGCGGCCCTACGAGAGCAGTACTTC. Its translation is CASSRRLAALREQYF.

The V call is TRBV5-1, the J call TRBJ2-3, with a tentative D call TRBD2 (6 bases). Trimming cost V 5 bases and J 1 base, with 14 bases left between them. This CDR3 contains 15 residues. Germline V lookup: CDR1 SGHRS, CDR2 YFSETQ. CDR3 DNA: TGCGCCAGCAGGAGGGGTACGGGAGGCACAGATACGCAGTATTTT. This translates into CASRRGTGGTDTQYF.

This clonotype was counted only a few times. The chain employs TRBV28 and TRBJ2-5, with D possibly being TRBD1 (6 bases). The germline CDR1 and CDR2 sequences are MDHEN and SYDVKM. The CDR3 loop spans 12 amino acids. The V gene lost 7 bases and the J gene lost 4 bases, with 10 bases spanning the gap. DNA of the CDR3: TGTGCCAGCAACCAGGGGACAGAGACCCAGTACTTC. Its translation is CASNQGTETQYF.

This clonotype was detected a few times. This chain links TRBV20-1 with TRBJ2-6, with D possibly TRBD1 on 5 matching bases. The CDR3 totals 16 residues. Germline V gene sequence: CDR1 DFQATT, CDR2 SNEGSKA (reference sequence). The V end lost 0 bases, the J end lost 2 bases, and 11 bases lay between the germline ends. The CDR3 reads CSAREGSRAGANVLTF. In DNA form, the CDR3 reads TGCAGTGCTAGAGAGGGATCCAGGGCTGGGGCCAACGTCCTGACTTTC.

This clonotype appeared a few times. CDR3 nucleotide sequence: TGTGCCAGCACCAAAGGGGGCCCAACTAACTATGGCTACACCTTC. This sequence encodes CASTKGGPTNYGYTF. This rearrangement joins TRBV7-2 to TRBJ1-2; 7 positions agree with TRBD1. This CDR3 comprises 15 residues. CDR1 SGHTA and CDR2 FQGNSA come from the germline V gene. Losses at the gene ends were 7 bases for V and 0 bases for J; bases not matched to a gene: 8.

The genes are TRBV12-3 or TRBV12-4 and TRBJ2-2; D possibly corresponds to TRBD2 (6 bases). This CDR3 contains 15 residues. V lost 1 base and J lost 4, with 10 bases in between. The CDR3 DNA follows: TGTGCCAGCAGTTTAGGCGGGATGGGCACCGGGGAGCTGTTTTTT. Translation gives CASSLGGMGTGELFF.

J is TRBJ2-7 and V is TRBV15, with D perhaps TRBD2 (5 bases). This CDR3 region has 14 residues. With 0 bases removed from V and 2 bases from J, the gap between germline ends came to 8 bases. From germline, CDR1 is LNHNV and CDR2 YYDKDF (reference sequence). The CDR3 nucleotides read TGTGCCACCAGCAGAGATCCGGGGACCTACGAGCAGTACTTC. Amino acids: CATSRDPGTYEQYF.

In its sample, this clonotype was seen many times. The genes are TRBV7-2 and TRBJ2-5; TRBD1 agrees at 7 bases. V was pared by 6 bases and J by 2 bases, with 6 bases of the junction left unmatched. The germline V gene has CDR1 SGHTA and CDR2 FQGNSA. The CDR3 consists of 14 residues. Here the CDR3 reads CASRPGTAQETQYF. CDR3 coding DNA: TGTGCCAGCAGACCAGGGACAGCTCAAGAGACCCAGTACTTC.

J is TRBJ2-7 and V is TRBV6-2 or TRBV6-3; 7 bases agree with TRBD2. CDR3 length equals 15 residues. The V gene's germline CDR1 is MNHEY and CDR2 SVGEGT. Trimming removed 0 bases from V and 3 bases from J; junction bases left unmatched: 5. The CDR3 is CASSYSTSEYYEQYF. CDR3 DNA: TGTGCCAGCAGTTACTCCACTAGCGAATACTACGAGCAGTACTTC.

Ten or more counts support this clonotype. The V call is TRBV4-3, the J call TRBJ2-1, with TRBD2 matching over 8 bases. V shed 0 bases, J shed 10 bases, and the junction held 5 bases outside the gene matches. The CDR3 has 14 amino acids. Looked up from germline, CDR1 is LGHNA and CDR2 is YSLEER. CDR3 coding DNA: TGCGCCAGCAGCCAAGATATCACTAGCGGAGAGCAGTTCTTC. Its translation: CASSQDITSGEQFF.

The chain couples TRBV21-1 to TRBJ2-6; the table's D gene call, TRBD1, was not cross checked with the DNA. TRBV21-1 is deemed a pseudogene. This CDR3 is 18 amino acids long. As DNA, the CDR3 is TGTGCCAGCAGCAAAGGTGGACAGGCCGACTCTGGGGCCAACGTCCTGACTTTC. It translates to CASSKGGQADSGANVLTF.

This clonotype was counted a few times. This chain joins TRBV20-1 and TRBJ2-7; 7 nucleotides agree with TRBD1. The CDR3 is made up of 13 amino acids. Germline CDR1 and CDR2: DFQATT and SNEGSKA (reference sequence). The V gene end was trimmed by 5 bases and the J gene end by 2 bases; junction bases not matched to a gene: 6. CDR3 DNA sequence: TGCAGTGCTGCTACAGGGGCCCCCTACGAGCAGTACTTC. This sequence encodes CSAATGAPYEQYF.

The DNA for the CDR3 is TGTGCCAGCAGTCTTGGGACCCCAGGGGGCTACACCTTC. It encodes CASSLGTPGGYTF. The chain joins TRBV12-3 or TRBV12-4 to TRBJ1-2, with a tentative D call TRBD1 (5 bases). V lost 5 bases, J lost 8 bases, and 15 bases lay in between. The CDR3 length is 13 residues.

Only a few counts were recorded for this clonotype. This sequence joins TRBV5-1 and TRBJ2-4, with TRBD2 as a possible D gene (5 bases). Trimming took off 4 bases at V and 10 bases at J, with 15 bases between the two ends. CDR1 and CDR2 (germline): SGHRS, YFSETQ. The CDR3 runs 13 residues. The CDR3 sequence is CASSDPLALIQYF. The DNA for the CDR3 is TGCGCCAGCAGCGATCCGCTAGCCCTGATTCAGTACTTC.

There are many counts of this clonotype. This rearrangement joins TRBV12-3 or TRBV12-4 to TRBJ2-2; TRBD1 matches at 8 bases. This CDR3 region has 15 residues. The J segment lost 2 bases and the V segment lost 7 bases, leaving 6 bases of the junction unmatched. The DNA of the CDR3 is TGTGCCAGCACCGACAGGGGTATTAACACCGGGGAGCTGTTTTTT. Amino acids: CASTDRGINTGELFF.